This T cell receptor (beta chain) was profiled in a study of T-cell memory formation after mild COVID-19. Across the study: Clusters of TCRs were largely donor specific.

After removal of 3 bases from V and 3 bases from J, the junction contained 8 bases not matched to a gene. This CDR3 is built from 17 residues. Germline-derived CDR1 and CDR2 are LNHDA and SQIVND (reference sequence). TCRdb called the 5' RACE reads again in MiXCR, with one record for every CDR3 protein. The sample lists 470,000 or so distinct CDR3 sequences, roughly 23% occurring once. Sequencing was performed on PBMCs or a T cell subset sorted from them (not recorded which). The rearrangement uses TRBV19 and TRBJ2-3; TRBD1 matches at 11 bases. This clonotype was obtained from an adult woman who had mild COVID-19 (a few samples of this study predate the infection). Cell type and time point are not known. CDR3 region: CASSIPRTGGLTDTQYF. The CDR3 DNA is TGTGCCAGTAGTATCCCCCGGACAGGGGGCTTAACAGATACGCAGTATTTT. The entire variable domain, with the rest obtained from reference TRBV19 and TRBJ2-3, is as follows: DGGITQSPKYLFRKEGQNVTLSCEQNLNHDAMYWYRQDPGQGLRLIYYSQIVNDFQKGDIAEGYSVSREKKESFPLTVTSAQKNPTAFYLCASSIPRTGGLTDTQYFGPGTRLTVL.